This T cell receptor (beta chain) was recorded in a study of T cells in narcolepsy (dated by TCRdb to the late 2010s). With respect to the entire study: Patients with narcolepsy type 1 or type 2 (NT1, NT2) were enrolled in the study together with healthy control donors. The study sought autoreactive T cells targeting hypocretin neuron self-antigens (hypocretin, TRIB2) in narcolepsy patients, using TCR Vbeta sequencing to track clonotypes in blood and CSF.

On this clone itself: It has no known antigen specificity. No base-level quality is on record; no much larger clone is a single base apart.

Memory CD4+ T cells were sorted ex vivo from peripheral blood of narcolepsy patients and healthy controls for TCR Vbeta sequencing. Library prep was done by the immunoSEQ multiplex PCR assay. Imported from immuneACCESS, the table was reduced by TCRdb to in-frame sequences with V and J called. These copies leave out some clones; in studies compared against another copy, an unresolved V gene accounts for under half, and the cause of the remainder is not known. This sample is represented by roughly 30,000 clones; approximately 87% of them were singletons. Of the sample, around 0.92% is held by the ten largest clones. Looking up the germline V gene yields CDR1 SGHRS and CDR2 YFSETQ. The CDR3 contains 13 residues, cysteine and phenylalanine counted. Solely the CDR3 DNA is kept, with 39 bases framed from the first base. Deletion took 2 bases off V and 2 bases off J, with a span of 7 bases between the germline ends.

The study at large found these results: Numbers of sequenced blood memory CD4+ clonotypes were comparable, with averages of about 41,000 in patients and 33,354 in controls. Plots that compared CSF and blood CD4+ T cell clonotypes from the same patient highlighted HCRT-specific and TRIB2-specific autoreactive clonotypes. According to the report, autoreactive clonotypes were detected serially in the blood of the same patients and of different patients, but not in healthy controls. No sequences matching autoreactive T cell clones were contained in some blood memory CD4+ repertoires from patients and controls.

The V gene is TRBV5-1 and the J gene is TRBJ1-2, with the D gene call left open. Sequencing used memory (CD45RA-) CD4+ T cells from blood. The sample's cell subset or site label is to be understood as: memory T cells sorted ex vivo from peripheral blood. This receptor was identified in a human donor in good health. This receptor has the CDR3 CASSLGGNYGYTF. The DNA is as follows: TGCGCCAGCAGCTTAGGAGGGAACTATGGCTACACCTTC. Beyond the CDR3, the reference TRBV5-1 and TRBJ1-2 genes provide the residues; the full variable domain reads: KAGVTQTPRYLIKTRGQQVTLSCSPISGHRSVSWYQQTPGQGLQFLFEYFSETQRNKGNFPGRFSGRQFSNSRSEMNVSTLELGDSALYLCASSLGGNYGYTFGSGTRLTVV.